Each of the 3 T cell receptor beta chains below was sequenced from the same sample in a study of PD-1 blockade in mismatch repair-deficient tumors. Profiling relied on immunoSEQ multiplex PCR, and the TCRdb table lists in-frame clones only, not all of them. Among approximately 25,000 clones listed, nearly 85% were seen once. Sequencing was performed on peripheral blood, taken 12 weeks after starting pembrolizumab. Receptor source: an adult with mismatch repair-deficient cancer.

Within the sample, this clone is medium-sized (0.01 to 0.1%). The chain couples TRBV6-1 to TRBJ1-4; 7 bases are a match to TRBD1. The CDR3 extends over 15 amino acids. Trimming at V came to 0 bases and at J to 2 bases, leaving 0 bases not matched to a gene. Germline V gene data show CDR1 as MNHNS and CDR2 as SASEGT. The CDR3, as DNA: TGTGCCAGCAGTGAAGCGACAGGGACTAATGAAAAACTGTTTTTT. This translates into CASSEATGTNEKLFF.

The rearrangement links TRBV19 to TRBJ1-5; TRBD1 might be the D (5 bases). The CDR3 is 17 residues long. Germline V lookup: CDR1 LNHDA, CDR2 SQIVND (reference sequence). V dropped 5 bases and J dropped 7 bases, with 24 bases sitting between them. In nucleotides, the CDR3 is TGTGCCAGTAGTCCCGCTCAGGGCTTAGGGCCTTCGCAGCCCCAGCATTTT. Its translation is CASSPAQGLGPSQPQHF.

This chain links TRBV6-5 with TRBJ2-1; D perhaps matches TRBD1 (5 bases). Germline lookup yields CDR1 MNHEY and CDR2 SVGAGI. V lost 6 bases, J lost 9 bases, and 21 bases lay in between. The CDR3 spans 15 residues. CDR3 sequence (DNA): TGTGCCAGCAGACCGCCTGGGGCTCGTGTGGGTGAGCAGTTCTTC. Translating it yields CASRPPGARVGEQFF.